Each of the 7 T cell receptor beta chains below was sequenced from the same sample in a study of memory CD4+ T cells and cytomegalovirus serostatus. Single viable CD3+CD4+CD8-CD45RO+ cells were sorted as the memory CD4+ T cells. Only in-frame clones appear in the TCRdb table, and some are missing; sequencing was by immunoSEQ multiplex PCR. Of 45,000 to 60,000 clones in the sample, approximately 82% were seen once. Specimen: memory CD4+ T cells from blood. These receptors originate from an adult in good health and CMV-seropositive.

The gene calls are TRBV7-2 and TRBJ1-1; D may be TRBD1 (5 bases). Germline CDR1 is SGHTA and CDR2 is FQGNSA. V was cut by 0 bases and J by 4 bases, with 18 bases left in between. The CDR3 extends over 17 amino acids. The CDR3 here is CASSLARGGFSGTEAFF. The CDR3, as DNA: TGTGCCAGCAGCTTAGCTCGGGGGGGGTTTAGCGGCACTGAAGCTTTCTTT.

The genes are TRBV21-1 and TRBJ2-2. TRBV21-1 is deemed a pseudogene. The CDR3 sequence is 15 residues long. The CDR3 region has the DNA TGTGCCAGCAAGGTGCAAAAACAGAACACCGGGGAGCTGTTTTTT. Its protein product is CASKVQKQNTGELFF.

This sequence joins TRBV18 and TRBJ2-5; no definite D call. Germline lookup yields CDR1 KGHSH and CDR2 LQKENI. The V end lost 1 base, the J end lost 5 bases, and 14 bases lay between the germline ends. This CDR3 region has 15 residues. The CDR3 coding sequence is TGTGCCAGCTCACCACTAAGGTCCCCTGAGGAGACCCAGTACTTC. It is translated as CASSPLRSPEETQYF.

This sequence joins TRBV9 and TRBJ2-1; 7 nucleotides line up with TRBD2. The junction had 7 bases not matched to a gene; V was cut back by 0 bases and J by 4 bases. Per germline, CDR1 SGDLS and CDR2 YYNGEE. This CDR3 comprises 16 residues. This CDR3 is CASSVVGGSRYNEQFF. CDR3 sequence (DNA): TGTGCCAGCAGCGTAGTGGGGGGGAGTAGATACAATGAGCAGTTCTTC.

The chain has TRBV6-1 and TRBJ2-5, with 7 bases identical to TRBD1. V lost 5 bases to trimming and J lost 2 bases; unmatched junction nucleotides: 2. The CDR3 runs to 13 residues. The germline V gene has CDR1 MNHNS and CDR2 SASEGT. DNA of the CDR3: TGTGCCAGCAGTTGGGGACAGCAAGAGACCCAGTACTTC. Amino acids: CASSWGQQETQYF.

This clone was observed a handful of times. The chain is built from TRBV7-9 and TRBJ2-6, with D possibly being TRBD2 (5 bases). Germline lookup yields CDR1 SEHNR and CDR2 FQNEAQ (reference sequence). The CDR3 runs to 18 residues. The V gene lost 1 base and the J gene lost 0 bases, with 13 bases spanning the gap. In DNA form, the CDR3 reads TGTGCCAGCAGCTTAGGCTTACGGGGATACTCTGGGGCCAACGTCCTGACTTTC. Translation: CASSLGLRGYSGANVLTF. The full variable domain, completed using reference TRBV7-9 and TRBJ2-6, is DTGVSQNPRHKITKRGQNVTFRCDPISEHNRLYWYRQTLGQGPEFLTYFQNEAQLEKSRLLSDRFSAERPKGSFSTLEIQRTEQGDSAMYLCASSLGLRGYSGANVLTFGAGSRLTVL.

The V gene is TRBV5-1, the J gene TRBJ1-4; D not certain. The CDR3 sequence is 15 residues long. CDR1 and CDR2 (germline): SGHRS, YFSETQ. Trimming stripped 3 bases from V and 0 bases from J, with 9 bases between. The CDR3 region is CASSYDGATNEKLFF. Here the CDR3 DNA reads TGCGCCAGCAGCTATGACGGTGCAACTAATGAAAAACTGTTTTTT.